This TCR beta chain appears in the sequencing data of a study of blood T cell repertoires in COVID-19. Overall study context: Samples came from the United States, Italy and Spain, spanning acute and convalescent COVID-19.

It was during active infection that Seattle patients were enrolled and then longitudinally followed. Original analysis: Cell counts per sample came from amplifying reference gene primers. Repertoires were generated with immunoSEQ multiplex PCR, while TCRdb's copy carries only in-frame clones and drops some. That table gives V, J and clone size, and the DNA gave D and trimming. Of around 150,000 clones in the sample, 82% were seen once. The V end lost 0 bases, the J end lost 5 bases, and 13 bases lay between the germline ends. The CDR3 extends over 15 amino acids. Germline lookup yields CDR1 LGHNA and CDR2 YNFKEQ.

The sequencing input was peripheral blood. The chain combines TRBV4-2 with TRBJ2-5; D is possibly TRBD1 (6 bases). The receptor comes from a woman in her thirties or forties with COVID-19, enrolled during active disease. The CDR3 DNA follows: TGTGCCAGCAGCCAAGAGGGGGCAGGTGCTGAGACCCAGTACTTC. Amino acid sequence: CASSQEGAGAETQYF.